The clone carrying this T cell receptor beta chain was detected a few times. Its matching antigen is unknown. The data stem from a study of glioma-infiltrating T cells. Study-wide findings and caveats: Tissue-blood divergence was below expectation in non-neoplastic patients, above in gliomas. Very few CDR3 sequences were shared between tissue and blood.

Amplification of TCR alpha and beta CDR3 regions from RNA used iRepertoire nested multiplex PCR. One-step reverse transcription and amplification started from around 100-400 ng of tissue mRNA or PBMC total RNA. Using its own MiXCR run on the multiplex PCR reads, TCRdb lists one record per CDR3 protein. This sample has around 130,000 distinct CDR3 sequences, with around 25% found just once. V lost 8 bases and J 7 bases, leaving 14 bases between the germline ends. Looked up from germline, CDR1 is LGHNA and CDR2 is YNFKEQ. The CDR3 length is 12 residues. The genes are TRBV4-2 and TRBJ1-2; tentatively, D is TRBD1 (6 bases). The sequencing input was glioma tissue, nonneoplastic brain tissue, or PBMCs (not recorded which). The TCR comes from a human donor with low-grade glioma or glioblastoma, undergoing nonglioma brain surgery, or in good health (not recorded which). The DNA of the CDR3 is TGTGCCAGCGCGGGGGCGACGCCTGGCTACACCTTC. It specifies CASAGATPGYTF.